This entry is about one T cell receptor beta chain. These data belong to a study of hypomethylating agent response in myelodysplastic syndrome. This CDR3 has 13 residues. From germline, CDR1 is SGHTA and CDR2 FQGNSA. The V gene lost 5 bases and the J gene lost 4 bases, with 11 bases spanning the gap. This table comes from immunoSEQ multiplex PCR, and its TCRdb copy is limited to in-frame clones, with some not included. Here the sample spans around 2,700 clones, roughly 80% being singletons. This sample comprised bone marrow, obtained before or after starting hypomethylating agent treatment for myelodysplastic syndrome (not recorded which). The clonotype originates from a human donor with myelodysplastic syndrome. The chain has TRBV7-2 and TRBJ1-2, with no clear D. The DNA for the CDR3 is TGTGCCAGCAGCCAATGGGCCGTCTATGGCTACACCTTC. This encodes CASSQWAVYGYTF. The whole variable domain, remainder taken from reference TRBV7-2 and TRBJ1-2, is GAGVSQSPSNKVTEKGKDVELRCDPISGHTALYWYRQSLGQGLEFLIYFQGNSAPDKSGLPSDRFSAERTGGSVSTLTIQRTQQEDSAVYLCASSQWAVYGYTFGSGTRLTVV.